The present T cell receptor (beta chain) was sequenced within a study of T cell repertoires in cytomegalovirus infection. Overall study: An indication of both CMV infection and matching HLA type came from public TCR beta signatures. Study outcomes and limitations: HLA-C-restricted CMV-specific TCR beta clonotypes were dominant in the ex vivo response.

The CDR3 runs to 13 residues. Germline CDR1 is SGDLS and CDR2 is YYNGEE. The V and J ends lost 1 base and 11 bases respectively, with 13 bases between them. TCRdb independently ran MiXCR on the reads; one entry per CDR3 protein. Of more than 85,000 distinct CDR3 sequences listed, around 28% are singletons. This clonotype turned up a few times. Its target is not known. The chain employs TRBV9 and TRBJ1-5; maybe TRBD1 (6 bases). The material was CD8+ T cells from cultured PBMCs, obtained from culture after CMV antigen stimulation. The sequence came from a human donor in good health (CMV status not recorded). Some clones in this sample may be carry-over from other donors' samples. Here the CDR3 reads CASSVYPGQSQHF. For the CDR3, the DNA is TGTGCCAGCAGCGTATACCCAGGACAGTCCCAGCATTTT.